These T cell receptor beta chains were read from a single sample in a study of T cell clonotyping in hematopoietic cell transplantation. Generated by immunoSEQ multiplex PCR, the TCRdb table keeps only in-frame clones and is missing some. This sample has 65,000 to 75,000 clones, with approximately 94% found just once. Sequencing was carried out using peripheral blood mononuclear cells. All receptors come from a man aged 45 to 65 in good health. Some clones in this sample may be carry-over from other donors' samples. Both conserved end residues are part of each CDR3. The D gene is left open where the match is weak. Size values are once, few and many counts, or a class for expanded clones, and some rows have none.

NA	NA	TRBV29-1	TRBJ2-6	CSVEWLTGPGANVLTF	TGCAGCGTTGAATGGCTGACCGGGCCTGGGGCCAACGTCCTGACTTTC
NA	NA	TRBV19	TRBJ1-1	CASSIKAAAAEAFF	TGTGCCAGTAGTATTAAGGCAGCCGCCGCGGAAGCTTTCTTT
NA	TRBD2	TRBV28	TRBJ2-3	CASSAGGQGDTQYF	TGTGCCAGCTCAGCGGGGGGGCAGGGAGATACGCAGTATTTT
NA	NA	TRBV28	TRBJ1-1	CASSKLGVGTEAFF	TGTGCCAGCAGCAAGCTGGGCGTAGGAACTGAAGCTTTCTTT
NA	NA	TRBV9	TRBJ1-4	CASSPVEGNEKLFF	TGTGCCAGCAGCCCCGTGGAGGGAAATGAAAAACTGTTTTTT
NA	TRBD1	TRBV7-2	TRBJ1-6	CASSPRDRGGSSPLHF	TGTGCCAGCAGCCCCCGGGACAGGGGGGGGAGTTCACCCCTCCACTTT
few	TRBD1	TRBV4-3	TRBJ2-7	CASSQSSRQGPYEQYF	TGCGCCAGCAGCCAAAGTTCTCGACAGGGGCCCTACGAGCAGTACTTC
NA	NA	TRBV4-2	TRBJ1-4	CASSPGGGQPNEKLFF	TGTGCCAGCAGCCCTGGGGGAGGCCAACCTAATGAAAAACTGTTTTTT
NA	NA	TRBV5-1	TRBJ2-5	CASSLDKKTGETQYF	TGCGCCAGCAGCTTGGATAAGAAAACAGGGGAGACCCAGTACTTC
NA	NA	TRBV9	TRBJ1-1	CASSPDGNEAFF	TGTGCCAGCAGCCCGGACGGAAATGAAGCTTTCTTT
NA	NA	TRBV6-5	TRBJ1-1	CASSYFRILSSEAFF	TGTGCCAGCAGTTACTTTCGGATTTTATCTTCTGAAGCTTTCTTT
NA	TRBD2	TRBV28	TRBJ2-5	CASQRGGEETQYF	TGTGCCAGCCAGCGGGGAGGTGAAGAGACCCAGTACTTC
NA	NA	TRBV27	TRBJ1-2	CASSLSSRTVYGYTF	TGTGCCAGCAGTTTATCATCGAGGACAGTCTATGGCTACACCTTC
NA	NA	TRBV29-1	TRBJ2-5	CSVEDTAHETQYF	TGCAGCGTTGAAGATACGGCACATGAGACCCAGTACTTC
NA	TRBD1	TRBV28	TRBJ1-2	CASISGATGGLRGYTF	TGTGCCAGCATCTCTGGGGCGACAGGGGGCTTGCGGGGCTACACCTTC
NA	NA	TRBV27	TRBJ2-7	CASSLADRRVEQYF	TGTGCCAGCAGTTTAGCAGACAGGCGGGTCGAGCAGTACTTC
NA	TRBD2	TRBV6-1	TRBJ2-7	CASIPGRRGSYEQYF	TGTGCCAGCATCCCCGGGCGGCGGGGGTCCTACGAGCAGTACTTC
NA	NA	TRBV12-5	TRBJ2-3	CASGTGSSDTQYF	TGTGCTAGTGGTACAGGGTCCTCTGATACGCAGTATTTT
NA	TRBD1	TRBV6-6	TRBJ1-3	CASSQGQGAYGNTIYF	TGTGCCAGCAGTCAAGGACAGGGGGCTTATGGAAACACCATATATTTT
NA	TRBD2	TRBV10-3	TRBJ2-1	CAIGDGGGNNEQFF	TGTGCCATCGGTGACGGCGGGGGTAACAATGAGCAGTTCTTC
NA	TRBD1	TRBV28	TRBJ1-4	CASSLKGQGEIEKLFF	TGTGCCAGCAGTTTAAAGGGACAGGGGGAAATTGAAAAACTGTTTTTT
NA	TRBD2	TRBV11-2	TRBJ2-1	CATSRVLAGYNEQFF	TGTGCCACCTCCAGGGTCCTAGCGGGGTACAATGAGCAGTTCTTC
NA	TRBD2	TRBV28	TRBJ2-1	CASISRLAGVPSYNEQFF	TGTGCCAGCATCTCTAGGCTAGCGGGGGTCCCGTCCTACAATGAGCAGTTCTTC
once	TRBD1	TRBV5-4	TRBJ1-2	CASSLATGGVGYTF	TGTGCCAGCAGCTTGGCTACAGGGGGCGTTGGCTACACCTTC
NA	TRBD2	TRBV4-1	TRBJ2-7	CASSQGGTSGPYEQYF	TGCGCCAGCAGCCAAGGGGGGACTAGCGGGCCCTACGAGCAGTACTTC
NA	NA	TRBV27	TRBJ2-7	CASSPLLVRHEQYF	TGTGCCAGCAGTCCTCTACTAGTACGGCACGAGCAGTACTTC
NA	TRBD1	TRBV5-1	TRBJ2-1	CASTVQGVNEQFF	TGCGCCAGCACCGTTCAGGGGGTGAATGAGCAGTTCTTC
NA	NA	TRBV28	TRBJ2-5	CASRRSDQETQYF	TGTGCCAGCAGACGTTCCGATCAAGAGACCCAGTACTTC
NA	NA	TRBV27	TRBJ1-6	CASSSRDGYNSPLHF	TGTGCCAGCAGTAGCCGGGACGGATATAATTCACCCCTCCACTTT
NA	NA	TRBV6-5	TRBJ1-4	CARLYGPVNEKLFF	TGTGCCCGCTTATACGGGCCAGTTAATGAAAAACTGTTTTTT
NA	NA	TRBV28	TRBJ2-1	CASNPRVGQRLFNEQFF	TGTGCCAGCAACCCCCGGGTGGGGCAGCGCCTCTTCAATGAGCAGTTCTTC
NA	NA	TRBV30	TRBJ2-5	CAWRPDSTGAQYF	TGTGCCTGGAGACCGGACAGTACGGGGGCCCAGTACTTC
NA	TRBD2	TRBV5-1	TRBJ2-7	CASSLAVSSGTYEQYF	TGCGCCAGCAGCTTGGCAGTGTCTAGCGGAACCTACGAGCAGTACTTC
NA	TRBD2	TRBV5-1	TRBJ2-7	CASSFGRGAIYEQYF	TGCGCCAGCAGCTTCGGGCGGGGGGCGATCTACGAGCAGTACTTC
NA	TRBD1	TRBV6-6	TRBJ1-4	CAITPGQGSTNEKLFF	TGTGCCATCACGCCGGGACAGGGTTCGACTAATGAAAAACTGTTTTTT
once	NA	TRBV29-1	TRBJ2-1	CSSSFRGNEQFF	TGCAGCTCCTCTTTCAGGGGTAATGAGCAGTTCTTC
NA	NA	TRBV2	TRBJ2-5	CASSGTGETQYF	TGTGCCAGCAGTGGGACGGGAGAGACCCAGTACTTC
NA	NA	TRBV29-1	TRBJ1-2	CSVELPVRVRGYTF	TGCAGCGTTGAACTTCCTGTCAGGGTGCGTGGCTACACCTTC
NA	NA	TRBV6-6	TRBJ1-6	CASNLAREKSPLHF	TGTGCCAGCAATTTGGCCAGGGAGAAGTCACCCCTCCACTTT
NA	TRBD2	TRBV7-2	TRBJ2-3	CASSASGPSTDTQYF	TGTGCCAGCAGCGCTAGCGGGCCTAGCACAGATACGCAGTATTTT
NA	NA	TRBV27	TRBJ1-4	CASSNTGSVREKLFF	TGTGCCAGCAGTAATACAGGGTCGGTACGCGAAAAACTGTTTTTT
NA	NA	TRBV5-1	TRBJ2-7	CASSTQGTEQYF	TGCGCCAGCAGCACCCAGGGTACCGAGCAGTACTTC
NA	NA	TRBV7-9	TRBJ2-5	CASSLNGEIRETQYF	TGTGCCAGCAGCTTAAACGGGGAGATCAGGGAGACCCAGTACTTC
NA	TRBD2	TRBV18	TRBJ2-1	CASSPPGTRNNEQFF	TGTGCCAGCTCACCGCCCGGGACTAGGAACAATGAGCAGTTCTTC
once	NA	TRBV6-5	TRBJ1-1	CASSYFGNTEAFF	TGTGCCAGCAGTTACTTCGGGAACACTGAAGCTTTCTTT
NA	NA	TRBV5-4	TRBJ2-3	CASSLDRVRDTQYF	TGTGCCAGCAGCTTGGACCGCGTACGTGATACGCAGTATTTT
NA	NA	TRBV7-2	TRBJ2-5	CASSPFAPQETQYF	TGTGCCAGCAGCCCATTTGCACCTCAAGAGACCCAGTACTTC